The 23 T cell receptor beta chains below come from one sample, sequenced in a study of blood T cells in healthy people across ages. Using a J-beta primer mix together with a sample-barcoded 5' primer, a second PCR was run for roughly 7 to 11 cycles. One entry per CDR3 protein results from TCRdb running MiXCR on the 5' RACE reads. The sample lists over a million distinct CDR3 sequences; 40% to 45% were seen once. The sequenced sample was blood. These receptor sequences come from a woman in her fifties or sixties in good health.

In nucleotides, the CDR3 is TGCAGCGTTGTCCCTCCGGACAGCTTCCAAGAGACCCAGTACTTC. Translating it yields CSVVPPDSFQETQYF. The chain carries TRBV29-1 and TRBJ2-5; maybe TRBD1 (6 bases). Trimming left V 4 bases short and J 1 base short, with 16 bases between. This CDR3 spans 15 amino acids. Germline-derived CDR1 and CDR2 are SQVTM and ANQGSEA.

The V gene is TRBV20-1, the J gene TRBJ2-5; TRBD2 aligns across 9 bases. Losses at the gene ends were 3 bases for V and 0 bases for J; bases not matched to a gene: 5. CDR1 and CDR2 from the germline V gene are DFQATT and SNEGSKA (reference sequence). This CDR3 comprises 15 residues. In DNA form, the CDR3 reads TGCAGTGCTAGGCCTAGCGGGACCTACCAAGAGACCCAGTACTTC. It yields the protein CSARPSGTYQETQYF.

This CDR3 reads CASSFMIADTDTQYF. In DNA, the CDR3 is TGTGCCAGCAGCTTTATGATTGCCGACACAGATACGCAGTATTTT. This chain links TRBV7-2 with TRBJ2-3; D is undetermined. V lost 3 bases and J lost 2, with 12 bases in between. This CDR3 spans 15 amino acids. CDR1 SGHTA and CDR2 FQGNSA come from the germline V gene.

The chain is built from TRBV4-1 and TRBJ2-3; a possible D gene is TRBD2 (5 bases). Germline V gene sequence: CDR1 MGHRA, CDR2 YSYEKL. The CDR3 is made up of 18 amino acids. With 1 base removed from V and 0 bases from J, the gap between germline ends came to 17 bases. CDR3 sequence (DNA): TGCGCCAGCAGCCAAGTATCAAGCGGCTCACTCAGCACAGATACGCAGTATTTT. As protein: CASSQVSSGSLSTDTQYF.

This chain uses TRBV28 with TRBJ1-2; the D is unclear. The CDR3 has 13 residues. The V gene lost 3 bases and the J gene lost 2 bases, with 7 bases spanning the gap. Germline assignment: CDR1 MDHEN and CDR2 SYDVKM. CDR3 nucleotides: TGTGCCAGCAGTTTCGCAGAGAACTATGGCTACACCTTC. Translated, it gives CASSFAENYGYTF.

The chain couples TRBV15 to TRBJ2-6; the D is unclear. Trimming left V 0 bases short and J 5 bases short, with 11 bases between. Per the germline V gene, CDR1 is LNHNV and CDR2 is YYDKDF (reference sequence). This CDR3 is built from 16 residues. The chain's CDR3 is CATSRDLSFRANVLTF. DNA for the CDR3: TGTGCCACCAGCAGAGATTTGTCTTTTAGGGCCAACGTCCTGACTTTC.

V is TRBV4-1 and J is TRBJ2-1; 13 bases agree with TRBD2. Trimming cost V 5 bases and J 8 bases; bases outside gene matches: 6. CDR1 is MGHRA, CDR2 YSYEKL, per germline. CDR3 length equals 15 residues. The CDR3 sequence is CASSLRTSGSYEQFF. In DNA form, the CDR3 reads TGCGCCAGCAGCTTGCGGACTAGCGGGAGTTATGAGCAGTTCTTC.

This clonotype was detected ten times or more. The chain employs TRBV29-1 and TRBJ2-3; D is unresolved. Per germline, CDR1 SQVTM and CDR2 ANQGSEA. V lost 3 bases and J 2 bases, leaving 9 bases between the germline ends. The CDR3 is made up of 13 amino acids. CDR3 in amino acids: CSVERENTDTQYF. The DNA for the CDR3 is TGCAGCGTTGAGAGAGAAAACACAGATACGCAGTATTTT.

The gene calls are TRBV6-6 and TRBJ2-7, with TRBD1 matching 11 bases. V lost 6 bases to trimming and J lost 2 bases; unmatched junction nucleotides: 9. The CDR3 has 16 amino acids. CDR1 and CDR2 (germline): MNHNY, SVGAGI (reference sequence). CDR3 nucleotides: TGTGCCAGCAGACCCCCCGGACAGGGGGCTACCTACGAGCAGTACTTC. Its translation is CASRPPGQGATYEQYF.

This clonotype was found once. The chain combines TRBV4-3 with TRBJ2-1, with TRBD1 matching 8 bases. Trimming at V came to 0 bases and at J to 4 bases, leaving 11 bases not matched to a gene. CDR3 length: 18 residues. CDR1 is LGHNA, CDR2 YSLEER, per germline. CDR3: CASSQEYAGQGEYNEQFF. The CDR3 DNA reads TGCGCCAGCAGCCAAGAATATGCCGGACAGGGCGAATACAATGAGCAGTTCTTC.

This clonotype was found a few times. The chain employs TRBV6-6 and TRBJ2-5; the match to TRBD2 covers 11 bases. V was clipped by 2 bases and J by 2 bases; unmatched bases: 4. Per the germline V gene, CDR1 is MNHNY and CDR2 is SVGAGI (reference sequence). CDR3 length: 16 residues. The CDR3 is CASSYRASGRQETQYF. As DNA, the CDR3 is TGTGCCAGCAGTTACAGGGCTAGCGGGAGGCAAGAGACCCAGTACTTC.

The chain carries TRBV5-1 and TRBJ2-5; TRBD2 matches at 10 bases. Judging by the DNA end, TRBJ2-7 fits better; the J call may be wrong. CDR1 SGHRS and CDR2 YFSETQ come from the germline V gene. This CDR3 contains 13 residues. CDR3 residues: CASSNGLAAEQYF. CDR3 DNA: TGCGCCAGCAGCAACGGACTAGCGGCCGAGCAGTACTTC.

This clonotype appeared a few times. The rearrangement joins TRBV10-3 to TRBJ1-4; no clear D gene. V gave up 2 bases and J gave up 3 bases, with 10 bases separating them. Germline CDR1 and CDR2: ENHRY and SYGVKD. The CDR3 spans 15 residues. This chain's CDR3 is CAISEGSRANEKLFF. In DNA, the CDR3 is TGTGCCATCAGTGAGGGGAGTCGTGCTAATGAAAAACTGTTTTTT.

The J gene is TRBJ2-3, the V gene TRBV7-6, with D hard to call. Germline V CDR1 and CDR2: SGHVS, FNYEAQ. V shed 1 base and J shed 0 bases, with 14 bases lying between them. CDR3 length: 17 residues. CDR3 sequence reads: CASSLVGSTTSTDTQYF. CDR3 nucleotide sequence: TGTGCCAGCAGCTTAGTAGGCAGCACAACTAGCACAGATACGCAGTATTTT.

This clonotype was found many times. V gene TRBV12-3 or TRBV12-4 combines with J gene TRBJ2-7; D is tentatively TRBD1 or TRBD2 (5 bases each). V dropped 3 bases and J dropped 0 bases, with 9 bases sitting between them. This CDR3 contains 14 residues. CDR3 loop: CASSLAGTSYEQYF. The CDR3 region has the DNA TGTGCCAGCAGTTTGGCCGGGACCTCCTACGAGCAGTACTTC.

The J gene is TRBJ1-2, the V gene TRBV20-1; possible D gene TRBD1, 5 bases. CDR1 and CDR2 (germline): DFQATT, SNEGSKA (reference sequence). This CDR3 spans 14 amino acids. V dropped 6 bases and J dropped 0 bases, with 14 bases sitting between them. CDR3 DNA sequence: TGCAGTGCAGACCCGACAGAGACTAACTATGGCTACACCTTC. Protein: CSADPTETNYGYTF.

This clonotype showed up just a few times. The chain recombines TRBV7-9 with TRBJ2-5, with TRBD1 as a possible D gene (5 bases). The V end was cut by 4 bases, the J end by 0 bases, with 9 bases between. The germline CDR1 and CDR2 sequences are SEHNR and FQNEAQ (reference sequence). The CDR3 has 14 amino acids. The CDR3 coding sequence is TGTGCCAGCAGCTCGACAGTTTACCAAGAGACCCAGTACTTC. It specifies CASSSTVYQETQYF.

The chain links TRBV6-5 to TRBJ2-1; 9 bases are a match to TRBD2. Germline assignment: CDR1 MNHEY and CDR2 SVGAGI. This CDR3 region has 15 residues. The junction had 6 bases not matched to a gene; V was cut back by 0 bases and J by 9 bases. The chain's CDR3 is CASSYSAGGLGEQFF. The CDR3 nucleotides are TGTGCCAGCAGTTACTCGGCGGGAGGGTTGGGTGAGCAGTTCTTC.

This clonotype has only one observation. The chain is built from TRBV4-1 and TRBJ2-5; maybe TRBD2 (5 bases). The CDR3 is 13 residues long. Looked up from germline, CDR1 is MGHRA and CDR2 is YSYEKL. V lost 1 base and J 10 bases, leaving 13 bases between the germline ends. The CDR3 sequence is CASSQVRQRDQYF. CDR3 DNA: TGCGCCAGCAGCCAAGTCCGTCAGAGGGACCAGTACTTC.

A few counts support this clonotype. V and J are TRBV19 and TRBJ1-5, with 8 positions matching TRBD1. Per the germline V gene, CDR1 is LNHDA and CDR2 is SQIVND (reference sequence). The J segment lost 6 bases and the V segment lost 4 bases, leaving 5 bases of the junction unmatched. This CDR3 is 14 amino acids long. Written as DNA, the CDR3 is TGTGCCAGTAGTAGAGGACAGGGAGGTCAGCCCCAGCATTTT. Residues: CASSRGQGGQPQHF.

This clonotype was recorded only once. This chain joins TRBV20-1 and TRBJ2-7; 9 nucleotides line up with TRBD1. Germline assignment: CDR1 DFQATT and CDR2 SNEGSKA (reference sequence). After removal of 2 bases from V and 4 bases from J, the junction contained 6 bases not matched to a gene. This CDR3 contains 14 residues. DNA of the CDR3: TGCAGTGCTAGAACAGGGGGCGAATTATACGAGCAGTACTTC. Residues: CSARTGGELYEQYF.

In this sample, this clonotype turned up a few times. The gene calls are TRBV9 and TRBJ2-5, with 7 bases lining up with TRBD2. The germline CDR1 and CDR2 sequences are SGDLS and YYNGEE. This CDR3 is built from 18 residues. Trimming removed 0 bases from V and 11 bases from J; junction bases left unmatched: 22. The CDR3 region has the DNA TGTGCCAGCAGCGTAGCTCGGTGGGGCGGGAGTTCTTACAATGAGCAGTACTTC. Its protein product is CASSVARWGGSSYNEQYF.

This clonotype was seen a few times. The rearrangement links TRBV9 to TRBJ2-2; 9 bases are shared with TRBD1. Losses at the gene ends were 1 base for V and 4 bases for J; bases not matched to a gene: 2. The CDR3 contains 15 residues. The germline V gene has CDR1 SGDLS and CDR2 YYNGEE. CDR3 DNA sequence: TGTGCCAGCAGCGTACTGACAGGGGGCACCGGGGAGCTGTTTTTT. Translated, it gives CASSVLTGGTGELFF.